This T cell receptor beta chain was sequenced during a study of shared clonotypes between healthy human individuals. Study overall: There were three CD4 naive, three CD4 memory, two CD8 naive and one CD8 memory plates per donor. Overall study results and limits: Larger estimated richness was generally seen in naive subsets than in memory subsets. Naive CD4 clonotypes were shared across a few donors at about 5.3%.

Naive CD8 cells, CD45RO-negative and positively selected for CCR7, excluded terminally differentiated effector memory CD45RA+ cells. This clone was recorded only once. Its antigen is undetermined. Authors' processing steps: Filtering of immunoSEQ junctional sequences could not match full-length read filtering. Assay: immunoSEQ multiplex PCR; the TCRdb copy retains only in-frame clones and omits some. V and J calls and clone size are given by that table; D and trimming were obtained from the DNA. The table lists a few million clones, roughly 95% of them singletons. The source of this sequence is a man aged 18-30 years in good health. Some clones in this sample may be carry-over from other donors' samples. Input material: naive CD8+ T cells from PBMCs.

The CDR3 here is CASSLMTSGPYEQYF. For the CDR3, the DNA is TGTGCCAGCAGTTTAATGACTAGCGGGCCGTACGAGCAGTACTTC. The chain employs TRBV28 and TRBJ2-7; TRBD2 matches at 10 bases. The CDR3 loop spans 15 amino acids. Germline-derived CDR1 and CDR2 are MDHEN and SYDVKM. J gave up 4 bases and V 2 bases, and 5 bases lay outside the gene matches.